This T cell receptor (beta chain) appears in the sequencing data of a study of OX40 agonist ivuxolimab in advanced cancers. Study-wide results and caveats: Normalized T-cell clonal expansion was also low in a subset of nonresponders. The mean number of expanded clones was higher in CD8+ T cells than in CD4+.

On this clone itself: Its antigen is still unknown.

Germline V CDR1 and CDR2: GTSNPN, SVGIG (reference sequence). Between the trimmed V and J ends, which lost 5 bases and 6 bases, there was a span of 11 bases. The CDR3 extends over 12 amino acids. TCRdb keeps only in-frame clones here, not all; method: immunoSEQ multiplex PCR. Of 2,000 to 2,500 clones detected, around three quarters appear once; the ten largest clones hold approximately 35%. The source was CD4+ or CD8+ T cells sorted from blood, collected in a trial of the OX40 agonist ivuxolimab. The chain is built from TRBV30 and TRBJ2-4; no reliable D call. The origin of this receptor is an adult with an advanced solid tumor such as melanoma, head and neck, liver or kidney cancer. CDR3 nucleotide sequence: TGTGCCTGGTCCAGGATGGGAAACATTCAGTACTTC. Translating it yields CAWSRMGNIQYF.